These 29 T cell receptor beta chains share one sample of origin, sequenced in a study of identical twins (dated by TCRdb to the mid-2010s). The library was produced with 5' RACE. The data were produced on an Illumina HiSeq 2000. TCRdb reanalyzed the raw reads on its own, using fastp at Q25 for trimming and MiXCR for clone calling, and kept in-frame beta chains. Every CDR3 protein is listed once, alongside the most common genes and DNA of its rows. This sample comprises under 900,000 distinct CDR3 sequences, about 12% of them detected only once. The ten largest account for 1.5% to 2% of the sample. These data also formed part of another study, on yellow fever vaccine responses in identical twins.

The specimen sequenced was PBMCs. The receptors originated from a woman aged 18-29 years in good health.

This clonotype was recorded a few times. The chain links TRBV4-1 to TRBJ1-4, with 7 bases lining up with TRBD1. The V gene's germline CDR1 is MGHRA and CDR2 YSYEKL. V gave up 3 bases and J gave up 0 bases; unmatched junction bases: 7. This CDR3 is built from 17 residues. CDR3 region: CASSQVTGIPTNEKLFF. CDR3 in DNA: TGCGCCAGCAGCCAGGTGACAGGGATCCCAACTAATGAAAAACTGTTTTTT.

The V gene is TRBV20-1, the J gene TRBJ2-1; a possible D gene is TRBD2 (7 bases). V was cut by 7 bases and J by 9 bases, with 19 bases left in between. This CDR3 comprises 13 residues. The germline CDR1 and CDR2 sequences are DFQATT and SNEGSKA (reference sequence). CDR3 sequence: CSVISGGRGEQFF. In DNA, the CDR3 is TGCAGTGTCATATCGGGGGGCAGGGGTGAGCAGTTCTTC.

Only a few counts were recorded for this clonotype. The CDR3 spells CASSIVMGPGRYSNQPQHF. CDR3 in DNA: TGTGCCAGTAGTATAGTGATGGGGCCAGGGCGATATAGCAATCAGCCCCAGCATTTT. This sequence joins TRBV19 and TRBJ1-5, with a weak D call TRBD1 (5 bases). This CDR3 has 19 amino acids. With 1 base removed from V and 0 bases from J, the gap between germline ends came to 19 bases. Germline CDR1 reads LNHDA; CDR2 reads SQIVND (reference sequence).

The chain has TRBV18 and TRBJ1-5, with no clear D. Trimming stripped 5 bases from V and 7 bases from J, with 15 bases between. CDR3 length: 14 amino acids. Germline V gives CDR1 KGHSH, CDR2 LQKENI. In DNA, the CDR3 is TGTGCCAGCTCAGCAAGCGGGAGCGGGCAGCCCCAGCATTTT. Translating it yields CASSASGSGQPQHF.

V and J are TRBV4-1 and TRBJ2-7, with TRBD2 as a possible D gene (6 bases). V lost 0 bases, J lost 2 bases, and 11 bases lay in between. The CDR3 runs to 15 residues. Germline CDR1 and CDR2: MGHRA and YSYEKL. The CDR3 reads CASSQELAHTYEQYF. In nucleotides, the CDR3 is TGCGCCAGCAGCCAAGAACTAGCCCATACCTACGAGCAGTACTTC.

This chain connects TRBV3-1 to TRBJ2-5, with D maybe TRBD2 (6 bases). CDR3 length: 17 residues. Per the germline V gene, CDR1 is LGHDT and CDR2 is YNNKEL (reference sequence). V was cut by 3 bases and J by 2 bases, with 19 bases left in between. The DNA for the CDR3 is TGTGCCAGCAGCCACGACCCTCGACCAAGCGGGCAAGAGACCCAGTACTTC. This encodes CASSHDPRPSGQETQYF.

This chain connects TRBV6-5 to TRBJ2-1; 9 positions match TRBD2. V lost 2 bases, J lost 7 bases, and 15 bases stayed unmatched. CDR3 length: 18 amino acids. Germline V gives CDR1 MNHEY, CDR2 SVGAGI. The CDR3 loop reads CASSYRPSLAGTMNEQFF. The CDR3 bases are TGTGCCAGCAGTTACAGACCTTCTCTAGCGGGAACTATGAATGAGCAGTTCTTC.

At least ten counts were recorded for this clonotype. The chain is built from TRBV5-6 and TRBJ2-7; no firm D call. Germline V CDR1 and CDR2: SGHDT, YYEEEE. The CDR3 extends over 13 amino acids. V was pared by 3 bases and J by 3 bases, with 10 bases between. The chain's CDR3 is CASSYRVFYEQYF. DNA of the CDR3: TGTGCCAGCAGCTATAGGGTTTTCTACGAGCAGTACTTC.

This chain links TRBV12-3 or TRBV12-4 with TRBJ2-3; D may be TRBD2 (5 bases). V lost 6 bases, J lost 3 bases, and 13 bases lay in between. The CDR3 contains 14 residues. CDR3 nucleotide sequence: TGTGCCAGCAGGGTCCACCGGGGAACAGATACGCAGTATTTT. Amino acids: CASRVHRGTDTQYF.

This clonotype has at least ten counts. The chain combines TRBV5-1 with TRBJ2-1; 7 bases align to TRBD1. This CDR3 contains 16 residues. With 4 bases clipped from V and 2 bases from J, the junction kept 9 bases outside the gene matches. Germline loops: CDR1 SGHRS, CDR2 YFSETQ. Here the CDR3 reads CASSVGRTGTYNEQFF. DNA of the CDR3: TGCGCCAGCAGCGTTGGAAGGACAGGTACCTACAATGAGCAGTTCTTC. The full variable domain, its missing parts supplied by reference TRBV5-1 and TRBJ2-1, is KAGVTQTPRYLIKTRGQQVTLSCSPISGHRSVSWYQQTPGQGLQFLFEYFSETQRNKGNFPGRFSGRQFSNSRSEMNVSTLELGDSALYLCASSVGRTGTYNEQFFGPGTRLTVL.

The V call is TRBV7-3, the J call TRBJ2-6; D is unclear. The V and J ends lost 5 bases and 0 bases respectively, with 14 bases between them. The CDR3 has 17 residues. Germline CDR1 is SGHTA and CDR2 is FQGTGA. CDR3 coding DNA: TGTGCCAGCAGCCCTGGTCACGTAAGCTCTGGGGCCAACGTCCTGACTTTC. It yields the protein CASSPGHVSSGANVLTF. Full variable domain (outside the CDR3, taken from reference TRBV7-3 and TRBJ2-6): GAGVSQTPSNKVTEKGKYVELRCDPISGHTALYWYRQSLGQGPEFLIYFQGTGAADDSGLPNDRFFAVRPEGSVSTLKIQRTERGDSAVYLCASSPGHVSSGANVLTFGAGSRLTVL.

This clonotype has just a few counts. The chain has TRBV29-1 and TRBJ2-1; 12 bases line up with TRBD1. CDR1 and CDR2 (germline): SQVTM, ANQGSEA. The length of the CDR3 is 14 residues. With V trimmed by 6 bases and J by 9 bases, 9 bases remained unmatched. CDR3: CSVDPGQGAGEQFF. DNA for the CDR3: TGCAGCGTCGACCCGGGACAGGGGGCTGGTGAGCAGTTCTTC.

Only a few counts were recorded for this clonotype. CDR3 DNA sequence: TGTGCCAGCAGCCAGATCAATAGCGGGAGATCGTACAATGAGCAGTTCTTC. The encoded protein is CASSQINSGRSYNEQFF. V and J are TRBV7-2 and TRBJ2-1, with 9 bases lining up with TRBD2. V was pared by 5 bases and J by 4 bases, with 12 bases of the junction left unmatched. The CDR3 totals 17 residues. Germline values: CDR1 SGHTA, CDR2 FQGNSA.

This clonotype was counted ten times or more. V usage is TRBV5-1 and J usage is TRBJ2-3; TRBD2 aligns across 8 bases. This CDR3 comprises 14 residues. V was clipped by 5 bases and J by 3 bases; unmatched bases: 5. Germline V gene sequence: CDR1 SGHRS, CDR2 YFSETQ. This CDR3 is CASRRGGGTDTQYF. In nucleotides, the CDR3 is TGCGCCAGCAGGCGCGGCGGGGGGACAGATACGCAGTATTTT. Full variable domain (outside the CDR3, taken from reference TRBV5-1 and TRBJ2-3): KAGVTQTPRYLIKTRGQQVTLSCSPISGHRSVSWYQQTPGQGLQFLFEYFSETQRNKGNFPGRFSGRQFSNSRSEMNVSTLELGDSALYLCASRRGGGTDTQYFGPGTRLTVL.

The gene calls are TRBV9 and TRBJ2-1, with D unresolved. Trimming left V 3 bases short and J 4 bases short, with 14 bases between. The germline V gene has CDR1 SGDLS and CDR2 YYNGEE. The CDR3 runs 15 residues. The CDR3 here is CASSAQTGTYNEQFF. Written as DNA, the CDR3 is TGTGCCAGCAGCGCCCAGACTGGAACATACAATGAGCAGTTCTTC.

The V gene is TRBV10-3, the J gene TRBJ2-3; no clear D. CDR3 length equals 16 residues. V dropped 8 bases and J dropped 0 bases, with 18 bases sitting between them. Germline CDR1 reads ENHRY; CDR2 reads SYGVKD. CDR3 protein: CAISPQVGLSTDTQYF. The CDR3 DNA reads TGTGCCATCTCACCCCAAGTGGGATTAAGCACAGATACGCAGTATTTT.

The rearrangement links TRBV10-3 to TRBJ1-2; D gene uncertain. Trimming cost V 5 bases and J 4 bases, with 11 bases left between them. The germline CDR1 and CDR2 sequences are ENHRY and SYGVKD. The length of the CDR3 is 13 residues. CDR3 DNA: TGTGCCATCAGTCCCGGACGGATCTATGGCTACACCTTC. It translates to CAISPGRIYGYTF.

The CDR3 nucleotides read TGCGCCAGCAGAAATCATAGCTTTGGCACCGGGGAGCTGTTTTTT. Encoded protein: CASRNHSFGTGELFF. The rearrangement uses TRBV5-1 and TRBJ2-2; D ambiguous. This CDR3 is built from 15 residues. Germline V gene lookup returns CDR1 SGHRS and CDR2 YFSETQ. The ends were cut back, 5 bases at V and 4 bases at J, with 15 bases in the middle.

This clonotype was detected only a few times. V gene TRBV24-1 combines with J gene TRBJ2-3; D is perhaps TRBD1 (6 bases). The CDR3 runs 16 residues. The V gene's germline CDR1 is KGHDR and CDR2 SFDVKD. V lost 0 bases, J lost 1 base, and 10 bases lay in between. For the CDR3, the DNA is TGTGCCACCAGTGATTTGGACAGGTTGGGCACAGATACGCAGTATTTT. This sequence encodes CATSDLDRLGTDTQYF.

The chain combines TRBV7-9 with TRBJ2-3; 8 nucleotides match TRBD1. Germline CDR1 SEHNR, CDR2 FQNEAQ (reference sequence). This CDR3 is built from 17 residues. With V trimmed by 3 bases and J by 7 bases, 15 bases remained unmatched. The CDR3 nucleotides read TGTGCCAGCAGCTTTCGGTCACAGGGGGAGAGGTTGAATACGCAGTATTTT. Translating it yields CASSFRSQGERLNTQYF.

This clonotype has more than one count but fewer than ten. CDR3 bases: TGCAGTGCTAGAGATCTTGGCGCCGGGGAGCTGTTTTTT. Protein: CSARDLGAGELFF. The rearrangement links TRBV20-1 to TRBJ2-2, with D uncertain. This CDR3 spans 13 amino acids. V was cut by 0 bases and J by 6 bases, with 8 bases left in between. Germline values: CDR1 DFQATT, CDR2 SNEGSKA (reference sequence).

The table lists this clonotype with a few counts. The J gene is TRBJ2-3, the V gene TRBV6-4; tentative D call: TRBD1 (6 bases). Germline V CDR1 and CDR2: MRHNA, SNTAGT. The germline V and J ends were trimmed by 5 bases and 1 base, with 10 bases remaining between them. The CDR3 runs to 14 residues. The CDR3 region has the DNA TGTGCCAGCAGTAAATCAGGGGGCACAGATACGCAGTATTTT. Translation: CASSKSGGTDTQYF.

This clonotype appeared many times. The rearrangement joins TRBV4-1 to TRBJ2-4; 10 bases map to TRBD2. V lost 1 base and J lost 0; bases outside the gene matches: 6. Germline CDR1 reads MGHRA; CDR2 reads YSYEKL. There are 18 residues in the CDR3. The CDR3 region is CASSQVAGGSIAKNIQYF. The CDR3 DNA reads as TGCGCCAGCAGCCAAGTAGCGGGAGGATCTATAGCCAAAAACATTCAGTACTTC.

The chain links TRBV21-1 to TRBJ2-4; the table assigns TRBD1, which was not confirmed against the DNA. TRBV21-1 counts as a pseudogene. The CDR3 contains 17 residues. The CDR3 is CASNPDPRIVAKNIQYF. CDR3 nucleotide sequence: TGTGCCAGCAACCCGGACCCCCGAATAGTAGCCAAAAACATTCAGTACTTC.

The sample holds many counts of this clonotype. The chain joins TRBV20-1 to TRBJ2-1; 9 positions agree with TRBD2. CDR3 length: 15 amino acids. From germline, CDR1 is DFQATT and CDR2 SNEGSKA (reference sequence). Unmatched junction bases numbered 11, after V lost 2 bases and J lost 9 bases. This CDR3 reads CSARSSGDPYGEQFF. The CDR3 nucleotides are TGCAGTGCTAGATCTAGCGGGGATCCTTATGGTGAGCAGTTCTTC.

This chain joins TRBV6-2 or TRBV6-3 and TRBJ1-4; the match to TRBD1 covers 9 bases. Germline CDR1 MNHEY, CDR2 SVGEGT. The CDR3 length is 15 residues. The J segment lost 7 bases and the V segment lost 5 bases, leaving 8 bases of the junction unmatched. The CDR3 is CASSNAGQGSEKLFF. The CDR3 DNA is TGTGCCAGCAGTAACGCGGGACAGGGTAGTGAAAAACTGTTTTTT.

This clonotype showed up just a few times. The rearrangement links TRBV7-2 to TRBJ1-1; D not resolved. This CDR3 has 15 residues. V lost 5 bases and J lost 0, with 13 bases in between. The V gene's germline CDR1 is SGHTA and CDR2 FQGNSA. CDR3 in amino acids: CASSGNSVLNTEAFF. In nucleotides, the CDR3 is TGTGCCAGCAGCGGCAACAGCGTCCTGAACACTGAAGCTTTCTTT.

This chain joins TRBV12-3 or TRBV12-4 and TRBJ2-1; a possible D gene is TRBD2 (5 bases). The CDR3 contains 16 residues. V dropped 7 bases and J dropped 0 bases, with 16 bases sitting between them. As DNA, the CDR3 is TGTGCCAGCACTACTCCAGGACTGCTCTCCTACAATGAGCAGTTCTTC. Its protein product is CASTTPGLLSYNEQFF.

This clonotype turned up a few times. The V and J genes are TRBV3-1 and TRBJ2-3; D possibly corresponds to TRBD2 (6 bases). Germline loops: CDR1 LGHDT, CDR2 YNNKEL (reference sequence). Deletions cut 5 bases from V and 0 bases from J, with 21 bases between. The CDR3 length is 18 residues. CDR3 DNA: TGTGCCAGCAGCGCATCTCTGGCGGGACCTATTAGCACAGATACGCAGTATTTT. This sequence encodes CASSASLAGPISTDTQYF.